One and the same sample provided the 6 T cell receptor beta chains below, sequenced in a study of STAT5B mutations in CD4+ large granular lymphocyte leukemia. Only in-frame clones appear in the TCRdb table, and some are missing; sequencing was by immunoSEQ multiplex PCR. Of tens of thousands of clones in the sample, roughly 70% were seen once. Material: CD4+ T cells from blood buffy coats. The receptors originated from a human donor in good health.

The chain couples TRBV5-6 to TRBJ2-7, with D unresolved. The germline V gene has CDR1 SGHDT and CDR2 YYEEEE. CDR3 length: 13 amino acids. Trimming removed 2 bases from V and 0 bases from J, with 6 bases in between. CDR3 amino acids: CASSFSFSYEQYF. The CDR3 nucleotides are TGTGCCAGCAGCTTCTCCTTCTCCTACGAGCAGTACTTC. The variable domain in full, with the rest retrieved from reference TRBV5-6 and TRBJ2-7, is DAGVTQSPTHLIKTRGQQVTLRCSPKSGHDTVSWYQQALGQGPQFIFQYYEEEERQRGNFPDRFSGHQFPNYSSELNVNALLLGDSALYLCASSFSFSYEQYFGPGTRLTVT.

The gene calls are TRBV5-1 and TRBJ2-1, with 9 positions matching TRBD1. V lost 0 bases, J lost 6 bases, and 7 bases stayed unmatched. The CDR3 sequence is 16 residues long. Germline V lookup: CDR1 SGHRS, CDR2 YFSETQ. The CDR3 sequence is CASSLALGQGPNEQFF. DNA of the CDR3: TGCGCCAGCAGCTTGGCTCTGGGACAGGGCCCCAATGAGCAGTTCTTC.

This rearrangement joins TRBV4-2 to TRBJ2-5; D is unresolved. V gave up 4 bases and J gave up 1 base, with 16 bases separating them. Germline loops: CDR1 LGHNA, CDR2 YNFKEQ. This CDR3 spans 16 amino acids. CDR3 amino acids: CASSRSDFGAQETQYF. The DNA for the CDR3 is TGTGCCAGCAGCCGAAGTGATTTTGGTGCCCAAGAGACCCAGTACTTC.

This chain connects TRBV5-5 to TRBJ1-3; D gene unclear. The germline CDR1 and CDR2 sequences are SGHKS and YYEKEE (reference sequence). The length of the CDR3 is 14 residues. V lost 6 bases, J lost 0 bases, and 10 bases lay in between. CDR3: CASTSIYSGNTIYF. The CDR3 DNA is TGTGCCAGCACCAGCATATACTCTGGAAACACCATATATTTT. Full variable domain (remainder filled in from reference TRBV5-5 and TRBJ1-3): DAGVTQSPTHLIKTRGQQVTLRCSPISGHKSVSWYQQVLGQGPQFIFQYYEKEERGRGNFPDRFSARQFPNYSSELNVNALLLGDSALYLCASTSIYSGNTIYFGEGSWLTVV.

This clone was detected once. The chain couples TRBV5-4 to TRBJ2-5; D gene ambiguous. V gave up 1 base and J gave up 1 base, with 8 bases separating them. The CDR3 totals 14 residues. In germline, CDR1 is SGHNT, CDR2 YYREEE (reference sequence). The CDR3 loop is CASSLWSTQETQYF. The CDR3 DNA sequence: TGTGCCAGCAGCTTGTGGTCTACCCAAGAGACCCAGTACTTC.

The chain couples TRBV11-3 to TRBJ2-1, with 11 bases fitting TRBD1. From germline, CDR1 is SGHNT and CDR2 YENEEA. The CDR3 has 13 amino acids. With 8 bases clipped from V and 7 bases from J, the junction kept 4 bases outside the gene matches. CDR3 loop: CASEDRGPNEQFF. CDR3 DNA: TGTGCCAGCGAGGACAGGGGGCCGAATGAGCAGTTCTTC.